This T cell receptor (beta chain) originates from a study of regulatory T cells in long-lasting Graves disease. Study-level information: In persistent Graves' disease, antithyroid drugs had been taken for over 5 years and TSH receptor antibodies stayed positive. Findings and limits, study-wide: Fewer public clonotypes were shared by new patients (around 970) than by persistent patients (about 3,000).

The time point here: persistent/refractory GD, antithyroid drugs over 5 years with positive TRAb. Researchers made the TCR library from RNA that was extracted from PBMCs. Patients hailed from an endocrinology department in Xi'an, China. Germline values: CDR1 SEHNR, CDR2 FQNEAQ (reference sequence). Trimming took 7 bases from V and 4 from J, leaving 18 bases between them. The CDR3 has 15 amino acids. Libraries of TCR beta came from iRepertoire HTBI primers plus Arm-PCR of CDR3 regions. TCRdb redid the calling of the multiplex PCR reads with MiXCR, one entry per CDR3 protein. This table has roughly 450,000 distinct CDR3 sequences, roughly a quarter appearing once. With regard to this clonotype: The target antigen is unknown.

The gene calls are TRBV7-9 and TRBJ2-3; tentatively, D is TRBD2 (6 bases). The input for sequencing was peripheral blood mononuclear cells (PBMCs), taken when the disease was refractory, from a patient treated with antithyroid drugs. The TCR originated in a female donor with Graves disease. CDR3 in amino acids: CASTLGRERSDTQYF. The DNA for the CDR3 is TGTGCCAGCACCCTTGGTCGGGAGAGGTCAGATACGCAGTATTTT.